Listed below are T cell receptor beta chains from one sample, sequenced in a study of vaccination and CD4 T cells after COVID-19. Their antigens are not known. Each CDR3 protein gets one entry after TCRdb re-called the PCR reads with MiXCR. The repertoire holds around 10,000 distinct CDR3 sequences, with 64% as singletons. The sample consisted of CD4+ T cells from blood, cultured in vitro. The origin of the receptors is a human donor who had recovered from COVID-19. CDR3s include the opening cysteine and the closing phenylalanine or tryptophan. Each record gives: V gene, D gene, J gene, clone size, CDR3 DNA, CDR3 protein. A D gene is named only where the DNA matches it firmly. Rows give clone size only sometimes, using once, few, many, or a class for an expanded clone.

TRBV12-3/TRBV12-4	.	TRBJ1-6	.	TGTGCCAGCAGTTTATTAGAGAATTCACCCCTCCACTTT	CASSLLENSPLHF
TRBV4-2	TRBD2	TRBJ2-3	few	TGTGCCAGCAGCCAAGGACTAGCGTCTAGCACAGATACGCAGTATTTT	CASSQGLASSTDTQYF
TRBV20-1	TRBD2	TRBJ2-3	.	TGCAGTGCTAGAGTCGCTAGCGGGGGGGCAGTAGATACGCAGTATTTT	CSARVASGGAVDTQYF
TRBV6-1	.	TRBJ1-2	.	TGTGCCAGCAGTGGAAGCAGGGAGGGTGGCTACACCTTC	CASSGSREGGYTF
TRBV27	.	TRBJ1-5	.	TGTGCCAGCAGTTTAAAAAGGGGGCAGCCCCAGCATTTT	CASSLKRGQPQHF
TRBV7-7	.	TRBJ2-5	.	TGTGCCAGCAGCGCAACCTCAGGGGTACAAGAGACCCAGTACTTC	CASSATSGVQETQYF
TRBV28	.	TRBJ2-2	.	TGTGCCAGCAGAACCATAGGGGAGCTGTTTTTT	CASRTIGELFF
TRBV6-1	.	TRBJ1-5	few	TGTGCCAGCAGTGAACCGGGGGGGTTTCAGCCCCAGCATTTT	CASSEPGGFQPQHF
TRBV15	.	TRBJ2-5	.	TGTGCCACCAGCAGAGTGACAGGAGGAGAGACCCAGTACTTC	CATSRVTGGETQYF
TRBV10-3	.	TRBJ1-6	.	TGTGCCATCAGTGACGTGGATTCACCCCTCCACTTT	CAISDVDSPLHF
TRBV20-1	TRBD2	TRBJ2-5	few	TGCAGTGCTAGAAAAGCGGGGTCTGGCGGGAGTGGTGAGACCCAGTACTTC	CSARKAGSGGSGETQYF
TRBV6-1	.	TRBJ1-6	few	TGTGCCAGCAGTGGGAGGGAGGTCGGGTCACCCCTCCACTTT	CASSGREVGSPLHF
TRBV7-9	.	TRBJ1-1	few	TGTGCCAGCAGCTCTGGTGTTCGGGCGAACACTGAAGCTTTCTTT	CASSSGVRANTEAFF
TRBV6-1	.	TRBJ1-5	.	TGTGCCAGCACCCTGGCACAGGGCGGCAATCAGCCCCAGCATTTT	CASTLAQGGNQPQHF
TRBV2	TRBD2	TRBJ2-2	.	TGTGCCAGCACCGTGACTAGCGGGGACACCGGGGAGCTGTTTTTT	CASTVTSGDTGELFF
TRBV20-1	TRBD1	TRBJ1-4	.	TGCAGTGCTCCCGACAGGGTTGGGGAAAAACTGTTTTTT	CSAPDRVGEKLFF
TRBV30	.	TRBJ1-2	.	TGTGCCTGGAGTGTCCTGGATCGAGCAAACTATGGCTACACCTTC	CAWSVLDRANYGYTF
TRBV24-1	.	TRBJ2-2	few	TGTGCCACCGGATCGCAGGGAGGCACCGGGGAGCTGTTTTTT	CATGSQGGTGELFF
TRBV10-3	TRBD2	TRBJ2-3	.	TGTGCCATCAGTGATCCCGCTAGCGGGGAATGGGATACGCAGTATTTT	CAISDPASGEWDTQYF
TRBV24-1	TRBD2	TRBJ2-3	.	TGTGCCACCAGTGACCCCCGGGGTAGCGGGGCTAGCACAGATACGCAGTATTTT	CATSDPRGSGASTDTQYF
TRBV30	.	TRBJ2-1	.	TGTGCCTGGGCGGGACACTTATCCTACAATGAGCAGTTCTTC	CAWAGHLSYNEQFF
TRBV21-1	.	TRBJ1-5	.	TGTGCCAGCACAAGTTGCCGGACGACTCTGTGTAGCAATCAGCCCCAGCATTTT	CASTSCRTTLCSNQPQHF
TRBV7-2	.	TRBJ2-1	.	TGTGCCAGCAGCCCGGAGGCAGATTCTTACAATGAGCAGTTCTTC	CASSPEADSYNEQFF
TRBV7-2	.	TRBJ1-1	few	TGTGCCAGCAGCTTAGGGGCTGGGTCTGAAGCTTTCTTT	CASSLGAGSEAFF
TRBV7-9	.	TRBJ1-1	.	TGTGCCAGCAGCTTAGCCGGGATGTCGGGCACTGAAGCTTTCTTT	CASSLAGMSGTEAFF
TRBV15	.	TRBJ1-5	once	TGTGCCACCGGTGCGAGGGCGAATCAGCCCCAGCATTTT	CATGARANQPQHF
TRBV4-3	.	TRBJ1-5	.	TGCGCCAGCAGCCAAGAGGGCGGGGCGGGCCAGCCCCAGCATTTT	CASSQEGGAGQPQHF
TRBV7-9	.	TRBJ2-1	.	TGTGCCAGCACCTTGGGCCAACCCTCCTACAATGAGCAGTTCTTC	CASTLGQPSYNEQFF
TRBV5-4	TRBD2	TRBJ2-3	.	TGTGCCAGCAGCTCATATAGCGGGGGGGGCCCAGATACGCAGTATTTT	CASSSYSGGGPDTQYF
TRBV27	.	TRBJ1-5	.	TGTGCCAGCAGTCCTTATAGCAATCAGCCCCAGCATTTT	CASSPYSNQPQHF
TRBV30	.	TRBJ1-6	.	TGTGCCTCCTCGTCGGGGAGGGATTCACCCCTCCACTTT	CASSSGRDSPLHF
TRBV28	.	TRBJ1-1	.	TGTGCCAGCAGGCCTGGGGGGCTGAGGGACACTGAAGCTTTCTTT	CASRPGGLRDTEAFF
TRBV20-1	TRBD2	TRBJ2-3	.	TGCAGTGCTAGAGGGGTCGGGGCTAGCGGGAGGGCAGCTGGAGATACGCAGTATTTT	CSARGVGASGRAAGDTQYF
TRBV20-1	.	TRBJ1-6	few	TGCAGTGCTAGAGAGCCCTGGCAAACGGATAATTCACCCCTCCACTTT	CSAREPWQTDNSPLHF
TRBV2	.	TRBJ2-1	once	TGTGCCAGAGAACAGAGGCTAGACGGAAACAATGAGCAGTTCTTC	CAREQRLDGNNEQFF
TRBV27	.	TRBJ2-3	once	TGTGCCAGCAGTTTATTAGGGACAGATACGCAGTATTTT	CASSLLGTDTQYF
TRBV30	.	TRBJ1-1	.	TGTGCCTGGAGCGGTCAGTTGCACACTGAAGCTTTCTTT	CAWSGQLHTEAFF
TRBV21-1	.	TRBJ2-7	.	TGTGCCAGCAGCACTGGGGCCAATTCCTACGAGCAGTACTTC	CASSTGANSYEQYF
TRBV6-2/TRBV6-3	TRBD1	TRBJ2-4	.	TGTGCCAGCTCGATATACAGGGGGCTAGCCAAAAACATTCAGTACTTC	CASSIYRGLAKNIQYF
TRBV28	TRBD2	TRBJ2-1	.	TGTGCCAGCAGTGGGTCTAGCGGGAGATTGCGGAATGAGCAGTTCTTC	CASSGSSGRLRNEQFF
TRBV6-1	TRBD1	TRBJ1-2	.	TGTGCCAGCAGTGAAGTAAGGAATTGGGACAGGGGGCCTGGCTACACCTTC	CASSEVRNWDRGPGYTF
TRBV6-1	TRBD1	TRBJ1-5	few	TGTGCCAGCAGTGACAATTATGGGACAGGAAGCCAGCCCCAGCATTTT	CASSDNYGTGSQPQHF
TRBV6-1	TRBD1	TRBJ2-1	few	TGTGCCAGCAGCAAGACCGGGACAGGGGTTTACAATGAGCAGTTCTTC	CASSKTGTGVYNEQFF
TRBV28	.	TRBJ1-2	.	TGTGCCAGCAGTTTCTTAGACAGGCAAACCTTC	CASSFLDRQTF
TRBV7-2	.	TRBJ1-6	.	TGTGCCAGCAGCTTAGTGGGGGGCTCACCCCTCCACTTT	CASSLVGGSPLHF
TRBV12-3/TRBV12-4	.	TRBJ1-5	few	TGTGCCAGCACCCCCGGACCGGAGGTAAGACCCCAGCATTTT	CASTPGPEVRPQHF
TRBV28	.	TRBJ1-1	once	TGTGCCAGCAGTTATACCGTCCCGTGGGGAGACCCTGAAGCTTTCTTT	CASSYTVPWGDPEAFF
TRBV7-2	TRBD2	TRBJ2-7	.	TGTGCCAGCAGCAACACCATAGCGGGGGGGCACTACGAGCAGTACTTC	CASSNTIAGGHYEQYF
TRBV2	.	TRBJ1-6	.	TGTGCCAGCAGTGAAGGGTCACCCCTCCACTTT	CASSEGSPLHF
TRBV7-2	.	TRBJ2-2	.	TGTGCCAGCAGCAGGGTCGCCGGGGAGCTGTTTTTT	CASSRVAGELFF
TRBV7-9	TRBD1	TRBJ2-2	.	TGTGCCAGCAGCTATGGCCCGGGACAGGGGAAGAACACCGGGGAGCTGTTTTTT	CASSYGPGQGKNTGELFF
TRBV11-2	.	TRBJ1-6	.	TGTGCCAGCAGCTTTGAGGGACCTAATTCACCCCTCCACTTT	CASSFEGPNSPLHF
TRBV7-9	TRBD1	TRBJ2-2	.	TGTGCCAGCAGAACAAACAGGGGGAACACCGGGGAGCTGTTTTTT	CASRTNRGNTGELFF
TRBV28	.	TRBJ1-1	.	TGTGCCAGCAGTCCACCTAGAGGCACTGAAGCTTTCTTT	CASSPPRGTEAFF
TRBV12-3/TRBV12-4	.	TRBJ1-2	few	TGTGCCAGCAGTCTAAGGACAGTTGATGGCTACACCTTC	CASSLRTVDGYTF
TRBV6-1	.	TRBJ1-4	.	TGTGCCAGCATGCCTGACAGGTGGGGGTACGAAAAACTGTTTTTT	CASMPDRWGYEKLFF
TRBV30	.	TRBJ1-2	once	TGTGCCTGGAGTGTACGTCAGGGTGGCTACACCTTC	CAWSVRQGGYTF
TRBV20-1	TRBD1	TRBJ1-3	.	TGCAGTGCTAGAGATCCGACAGGGCCCTCTGGAAACACCATATATTTT	CSARDPTGPSGNTIYF
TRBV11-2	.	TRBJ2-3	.	TGTGCCAGCAGCCCCAGAGGCGTAAGCACAGATACGCAGTATTTT	CASSPRGVSTDTQYF
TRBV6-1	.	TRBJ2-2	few	TGTGCCAGCAGTGACCTGGACTGGGACACCGGGGAGCTGTTTTTT	CASSDLDWDTGELFF